Included here is one T cell receptor beta chain sequence, with context. One end of the junction fails to match germline, which may point to a read error. Combining a sample-barcoded 5' primer with a J-beta primer mix, a second PCR ran for about 6 to 11 cycles. TCRdb fed the 5' RACE reads into MiXCR, producing one record per CDR3 protein. The data hold more than 650,000 distinct CDR3 sequences, with around 25% observed a single time. This entry comes from a study of blood T cells in healthy people across ages. Germline CDR1 reads SGDLS; CDR2 reads YYNGEE. The CDR3 consists of 15 residues. The data also belong to a second study, concerning T cells of mothers and their children.

This sequence joins TRBV9 and TRBJ1-5; 9 nucleotides line up with TRBD1. Sequencing was carried out using blood. The sequence was obtained from a boy between 10 and 17 years old in good health. This CDR3 is CASSVGDRVNQPQHF. DNA of the CDR3: TGCGCCAGCAGCGTAGGGGACAGGGTCAATCAGCCCCAGCATTTT. Filled out from reference TRBV9 and TRBJ1-5, the complete variable domain reads DSGVTQTPKHLITATGQRVTLRCSPRSGDLSVYWYQQSLDQGLQFLIQYYNGEERAKGNILERFSAQQFPDLHSELNLSSLELGDSALYFCASSVGDRVNQPQHFGDGTRLSIL.